These 31 T cell receptor beta chains share one sample of origin, sequenced in a study of spatial heterogeneity in lung cancer (dated by TCRdb to about 2019). Library preparation was by 5' RACE. TCRdb records NextSeq 500 as the sequencer. TCRdb reworked the public reads: Q25 trimming with fastp, MiXCR clone assembly, productive beta chains retained. Every distinct CDR3 protein forms one entry, paired with its most common genes and DNA. Counted in this sample were 85,000 to 100,000 distinct CDR3 sequences; around 12% of them appeared once. The top ten constitute more than 40% of the sample. In light of the paper, this sample's time point label describes: sample taken at primary tumor resection. Whole RNA extracted from tumor and nontumor lung tissue, or from cryopreserved PBMC samples, was used for TCR sequencing without cell sorting. The source material was PBMCs, sampled at surgery. These receptors were collected from a male donor with early-stage non-small cell lung cancer.

This clonotype was seen a few times. The chain uses TRBV4-3 and TRBJ2-1; 11 bases map to TRBD1. Germline V gives CDR1 LGHNA, CDR2 YSLEER. Losses at the gene ends were 4 bases for V and 8 bases for J; bases not matched to a gene: 10. This CDR3 comprises 16 residues. CDR3 region: CASSPSRTGGRYEQFF. The DNA for the CDR3 is TGCGCCAGCAGCCCCAGCAGGACAGGGGGCAGGTATGAGCAGTTCTTC.

The J gene is TRBJ1-6, the V gene TRBV5-1; D perhaps matches TRBD1 (5 bases). This CDR3 comprises 15 residues. CDR1 and CDR2 (germline): SGHRS, YFSETQ. Trimming took 3 bases from V and 8 from J, leaving 15 bases between them. In nucleotides, the CDR3 is TGCGCCAGCAGCTCAGAGAGGGGTCCCGATTCACCCCTCCACTTT. It translates to CASSSERGPDSPLHF.

In this sample, this clonotype turned up a few times. The genes are TRBV20-1 and TRBJ2-7, with TRBD2 matching 11 bases. Germline CDR1 is DFQATT and CDR2 is SNEGSKA (reference sequence). The CDR3 sequence is 15 residues long. The DNA for the CDR3 is TGCAGAGTCCCCCGGGCTAGCGGGGGGTCCTACGAGCAGTACTTC. Protein product: CRVPRASGGSYEQYF.

This clonotype was seen many times. The rearrangement uses TRBV20-1 and TRBJ2-1, with 12 bases matching TRBD1. This CDR3 comprises 15 residues. Unmatched junction bases numbered 7, after V lost 6 bases and J lost 4 bases. Per the germline V gene, CDR1 is DFQATT and CDR2 is SNEGSKA (reference sequence). The CDR3 loop reads CSASRDRGPYNEQFF. The CDR3 region has the DNA TGCAGTGCGAGCCGGGACAGGGGGCCGTACAATGAGCAGTTCTTC.

This clonotype was observed many times. The chain carries TRBV15 and TRBJ2-1; D is unclear. V was shortened by 5 bases and J by 3 bases, with 14 bases between the two germline ends. CDR3 length equals 15 residues. Germline V CDR1 and CDR2: LNHNV, YYDKDF (reference sequence). As DNA, the CDR3 is TGTGCCACCAGCGCCCGCAGGCCCCACTACAATGAGCAGTTCTTC. Its protein product is CATSARRPHYNEQFF.

This clonotype was recorded many times. The chain carries TRBV4-3 and TRBJ2-7; unclear D gene. V was cut by 0 bases and J by 12 bases, with 18 bases left in between. Looked up from germline, CDR1 is LGHNA and CDR2 is YSLEER. CDR3 length: 14 residues. The CDR3 is CASSQDASAGSVYF. Here the CDR3 DNA reads TGCGCCAGCAGCCAAGATGCCAGTGCCGGCTCAGTGTACTTC.

This clonotype was found many times. The V call is TRBV5-1, the J call TRBJ2-2; weak D call: TRBD2 (5 bases). Germline lookup yields CDR1 SGHRS and CDR2 YFSETQ. CDR3 size: 14 residues. V lost 0 bases and J 4 bases, leaving 7 bases between the germline ends. The CDR3 bases are TGCGCCAGCAGCTTGGCCACTAGCACCGGGGAGCTGTTTTTT. This translates into CASSLATSTGELFF.

The chain uses TRBV27 and TRBJ2-1, with D possibly being TRBD1 (7 bases). The ends were cut back, 2 bases at V and 4 bases at J, with 12 bases in the middle. This CDR3 has 15 amino acids. Germline CDR1 and CDR2: MNHEY and SMNVEV (reference sequence). The CDR3 DNA reads as TGTGCCAGCAGTTTAGGAGGGGGCCTATACAATGAGCAGTTCTTC. Translated: CASSLGGGLYNEQFF.

The table lists this clonotype with a few counts. The gene calls are TRBV15 and TRBJ2-7, with 7 bases lining up with TRBD1. Germline V gene sequence: CDR1 LNHNV, CDR2 YYDKDF (reference sequence). The J segment lost 4 bases and the V segment lost 0 bases, leaving 9 bases of the junction unmatched. The CDR3 spans 16 residues. The DNA of the CDR3 is TGTGCCACCAGCAGAGATTATGTAGGGGGCGGTTACGAGCAGTACTTC. This translates into CATSRDYVGGGYEQYF.

This clonotype was counted ten times or more. The V gene is TRBV4-1, the J gene TRBJ2-4, with D perhaps TRBD2 (6 bases). Germline CDR1 reads MGHRA; CDR2 reads YSYEKL. The CDR3 is made up of 18 amino acids. With 4 bases removed from V and 0 bases from J, the gap between germline ends came to 19 bases. CDR3: CASSLQGRGGLAKNIQYF. CDR3 bases: TGCGCCAGCAGCCTCCAAGGGCGGGGAGGATTAGCCAAAAACATTCAGTACTTC.

This clonotype was observed a few times. V usage is TRBV20-1 and J usage is TRBJ1-2, with D possibly matching TRBD1 (6 bases). Per germline, CDR1 DFQATT and CDR2 SNEGSKA (reference sequence). The CDR3 length is 13 residues. V gave up 6 bases and J gave up 0 bases, with 11 bases separating them. CDR3 region: CSAPDRANYGYTF. CDR3 nucleotide sequence: TGCAGTGCGCCGGACAGAGCTAACTATGGCTACACCTTC.

This clonotype was detected only a few times. The genes are TRBV19 and TRBJ2-5; 12 bases are shared with TRBD1. Trimming took 4 bases from V and 5 from J; bases not matched to a gene: 11. From germline, CDR1 is LNHDA and CDR2 SQIVND (reference sequence). This CDR3 contains 17 residues. Here the CDR3 reads CASSKPPGQGALETQYF. As DNA, the CDR3 is TGTGCCAGTAGTAAGCCACCGGGACAGGGGGCTTTGGAGACCCAGTACTTC.

The V and J genes are TRBV10-3 and TRBJ2-3, with 7 nucleotides matching TRBD1. CDR3 length: 15 residues. V was clipped by 2 bases and J by 0 bases; unmatched bases: 2. CDR1 ENHRY and CDR2 SYGVKD come from the germline V gene. Written as DNA, the CDR3 is TGTGCCATCAGTGAGGGGACAGCTAGCACAGATACGCAGTATTTT. As protein: CAISEGTASTDTQYF.

CDR3 sequence: CASTPGDRPYEQYF. The CDR3, as DNA: TGCGCCAGCACCCCAGGGGACAGACCCTACGAGCAGTACTTC. The chain has TRBV5-1 and TRBJ2-7; TRBD1 matches 7 bases. CDR3 length: 14 amino acids. Germline CDR1 reads SGHRS; CDR2 reads YFSETQ. J gave up 2 bases and V 6 bases, and 8 bases lay outside the gene matches.

This clonotype was counted between two and nine times. The V and J genes are TRBV7-2 and TRBJ1-5; TRBD1 is a possible D gene (6 bases). Deletions cut 4 bases from V and 3 bases from J, with 10 bases between. The CDR3 consists of 14 residues. In germline, CDR1 is SGHTA, CDR2 FQGNSA. CDR3 in amino acids: CASSSRTDNQPQHF. The CDR3 coding sequence is TGTGCCAGCAGCTCACGGACAGACAATCAGCCCCAGCATTTT.

The chain carries TRBV6-1 and TRBJ1-2; D not resolved. CDR3 length: 13 residues. Germline lookup yields CDR1 MNHNS and CDR2 SASEGT. V lost 6 bases, J lost 2 bases, and 10 bases lay in between. Here the CDR3 DNA reads TGTGCCAGCAGACCGGCTGAGAACTATGGCTACACCTTC. Its translation: CASRPAENYGYTF.

The V gene is TRBV7-2, the J gene TRBJ2-1, with TRBD2 matching 8 bases. This CDR3 comprises 16 residues. With V trimmed by 4 bases and J by 9 bases, 14 bases remained unmatched. Germline CDR1 is SGHTA and CDR2 is FQGNSA. The CDR3: CASSSSGGGFVSEQFF. DNA for the CDR3: TGTGCCAGCAGCTCCTCCGGCGGGGGGTTCGTTAGTGAGCAGTTCTTC. Full variable domain (remainder filled in from reference TRBV7-2 and TRBJ2-1): GAGVSQSPSNKVTEKGKDVELRCDPISGHTALYWYRQSLGQGLEFLIYFQGNSAPDKSGLPSDRFSAERTGGSVSTLTIQRTQQEDSAVYLCASSSSGGGFVSEQFFGPGTRLTVL.

This clonotype was seen at least ten times. The V gene is TRBV28, the J gene TRBJ2-7; D is perhaps TRBD1 (5 bases). Trimming removed 4 bases at V and 7 bases at J, with 11 bases between. CDR3 size: 12 residues. Germline assignment: CDR1 MDHEN and CDR2 SYDVKM. In DNA form, the CDR3 reads TGTGCCAGCAGTTCAGGGCTCGAAGAGCAGTACTTC. This translates into CASSSGLEEQYF.

This clonotype was counted a few times. V usage is TRBV20-1 and J usage is TRBJ2-7; D ambiguous. The germline V gene has CDR1 DFQATT and CDR2 SNEGSKA (reference sequence). The V gene lost 3 bases and the J gene lost 0 bases, with 6 bases spanning the gap. The CDR3 is 12 residues long. The chain's CDR3 is CSASVTSYEQYF. CDR3 DNA sequence: TGCAGTGCTAGTGTAACCTCCTACGAGCAGTACTTC.

This clonotype was seen only a few times. The chain employs TRBV7-2 and TRBJ2-3; 8 nucleotides align to TRBD2. V lost 5 bases and J lost 0; bases outside the gene matches: 7. The CDR3 length is 16 residues. CDR1 is SGHTA, CDR2 FQGNSA, per germline. CDR3 DNA sequence: TGTGCCAGCAGCGGGAGCGGGGGTTATAGCACAGATACGCAGTATTTT. This encodes CASSGSGGYSTDTQYF.

The chain has TRBV7-9 and TRBJ1-1; D gene ambiguous. Germline V CDR1 and CDR2: SEHNR, FQNEAQ (reference sequence). V lost 4 bases, J lost 8 bases, and 8 bases lay in between. This CDR3 has 11 residues. The CDR3 region is CASSSGREAFF. DNA of the CDR3: TGTGCCAGCAGCTCAGGACGGGAAGCTTTCTTT.

A few counts support this clonotype. V and J are TRBV7-9 and TRBJ2-3; D remains ambiguous. The V and J ends lost 1 base and 6 bases respectively, with 14 bases between them. This CDR3 spans 15 amino acids. The germline gives CDR1 SEHNR, CDR2 FQNEAQ (reference sequence). CDR3 DNA: TGTGCCAGCAGCTTAGGGGCATCTTTCAGGGATACGCAGTATTTT. Its translation: CASSLGASFRDTQYF.

The chain recombines TRBV7-3 with TRBJ1-1; D might be TRBD1 (5 bases). Trimming shortened V by 7 bases and J by 4 bases, and 13 bases separated the two germline ends. The CDR3 is 13 residues long. Germline loops: CDR1 SGHTA, CDR2 FQGTGA. In nucleotides, the CDR3 is TGTGCCAGCATCTCTCCGGGGGGCACTGAAGCTTTCTTT. Its protein product is CASISPGGTEAFF.

This chain's CDR3 is CSVKRQGNTEAFF. The CDR3 DNA reads as TGCAGTGTGAAAAGGCAGGGCAACACTGAAGCTTTCTTT. The chain carries TRBV20-1 and TRBJ1-1, with D possibly TRBD1 on 5 matching bases. The germline V gene encodes CDR1 DFQATT and CDR2 SNEGSKA (reference sequence). This CDR3 contains 13 residues. V lost 7 bases and J lost 2, with 14 bases in between.

This clonotype was counted between two and nine times. The chain is built from TRBV7-6 and TRBJ2-7, with 8 bases that match TRBD1. Germline CDR1 and CDR2: SGHVS and FNYEAQ. This CDR3 has 14 amino acids. Trimming removed 2 bases from V and 4 bases from J; junction bases left unmatched: 4. The DNA of the CDR3 is TGTGCCAGCAGCTTATCAAGACAGGGGTACGAGCAGTACTTC. This gives the protein CASSLSRQGYEQYF.

This clonotype occurred a few times. V is TRBV7-9 and J is TRBJ1-5; D gene ambiguous. V lost 2 bases to trimming and J lost 2 bases, with 4 bases between them. Germline V lookup: CDR1 SEHNR, CDR2 FQNEAQ (reference sequence). The CDR3 is 13 amino acids. The CDR3 DNA is TGTGCCAGCAGCTTACCAGGCAATCAGCCCCAGCATTTT. Amino acids: CASSLPGNQPQHF.

In its sample, this clonotype was seen a few times. CDR3 DNA sequence: TGCAGTGCTATTTCAGGGGGCGGAGTAGATGGCTACACCTTC. Protein: CSAISGGGVDGYTF. The chain joins TRBV20-1 to TRBJ1-2, with 8 bases fitting TRBD1. The J segment lost 6 bases and the V segment lost 4 bases, leaving 10 bases of the junction unmatched. Per the germline V gene, CDR1 is DFQATT and CDR2 is SNEGSKA (reference sequence). The CDR3 sequence is 14 residues long.

This clonotype showed up many times. The V call is TRBV7-2, the J call TRBJ2-3; 7 bases map to TRBD2. CDR3 length: 14 amino acids. The germline gives CDR1 SGHTA, CDR2 FQGNSA. V lost 5 bases to trimming and J lost 2 bases; unmatched junction nucleotides: 4. The CDR3, as DNA: TGTGCCAGCAGCGAGAGCGGGGACACAGATACGCAGTATTTT. Residues: CASSESGDTDTQYF.

The chain uses TRBV7-2 and TRBJ2-4; 7 bases agree with TRBD1. The V and J ends lost 4 bases and 3 bases, in that order; junction bases with no gene match: 9. CDR3 length equals 16 residues. Germline V gene sequence: CDR1 SGHTA, CDR2 FQGNSA. The chain's CDR3 is CASSWAQGIGKNIQYF. In nucleotides, the CDR3 is TGTGCCAGCAGCTGGGCACAGGGGATTGGCAAAAACATTCAGTACTTC.

This clonotype was seen a few times. This chain links TRBV7-9 with TRBJ2-7, with 9 bases matching TRBD1. J gave up 3 bases and V 6 bases, and 6 bases lay outside the gene matches. Germline lookup yields CDR1 SEHNR and CDR2 FQNEAQ (reference sequence). The CDR3 totals 14 residues. The chain's CDR3 is CASRSGTGLYEQYF. The CDR3 bases are TGTGCCAGCAGATCCGGGACAGGGCTCTACGAGCAGTACTTC.

This clonotype was observed many times. The genes are TRBV6-2 or TRBV6-3 and TRBJ1-1; D might be TRBD1 (5 bases). The CDR3 contains 13 residues. V gave up 5 bases and J gave up 3 bases, with 10 bases separating them. Germline CDR1 reads MNHEY; CDR2 reads SVGEGT. CDR3 coding DNA: TGTGCCAGCAGTGGGCAGGGCGACACTGAAGCTTTCTTT. Its protein product is CASSGQGDTEAFF.